Reported below is one TCR beta chain. This specimen belongs to a study of T cell responses to AZD1222 COVID-19 vaccine. TCRdb's table, derived via immunoSEQ multiplex PCR, lists solely in-frame clones and lacks some. Of approximately 65,000 clones listed, more than 70% are singletons. The CDR3 consists of 16 residues. V was shortened by 4 bases and J by 3 bases, with 18 bases between the two germline ends. Germline V gene sequence: CDR1 KGHSH, CDR2 LQKENI. This material consisted of peripheral blood, taken on day 0 of AZD1222 vaccination. The rearrangement uses TRBV18 and TRBJ1-2, with D tentatively TRBD1 (6 bases). This sequence originates from an adult in good health. Here the CDR3 reads CASSHSGVLADYGYTF. DNA for the CDR3: TGTGCCAGCTCACACTCAGGGGTACTGGCGGACTATGGCTACACCTTC.